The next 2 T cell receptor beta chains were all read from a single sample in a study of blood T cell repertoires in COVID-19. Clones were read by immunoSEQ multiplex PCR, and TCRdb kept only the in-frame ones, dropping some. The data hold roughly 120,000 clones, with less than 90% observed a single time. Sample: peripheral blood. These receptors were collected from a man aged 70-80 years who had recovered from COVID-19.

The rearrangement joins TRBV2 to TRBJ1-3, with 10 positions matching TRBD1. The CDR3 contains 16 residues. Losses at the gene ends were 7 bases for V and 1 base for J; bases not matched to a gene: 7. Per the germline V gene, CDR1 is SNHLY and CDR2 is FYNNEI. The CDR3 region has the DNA TGTGCCAGCATTTCCGGGACAGGGGCTTCTGGAAACACCATATATTTT. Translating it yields CASISGTGASGNTIYF.

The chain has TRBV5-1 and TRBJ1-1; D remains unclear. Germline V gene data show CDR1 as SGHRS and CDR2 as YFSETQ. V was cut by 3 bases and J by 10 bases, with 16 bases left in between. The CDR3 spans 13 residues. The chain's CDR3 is CASSSGISWGAFF. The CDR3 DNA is TGCGCCAGCAGCTCCGGGATCTCCTGGGGAGCTTTCTTT. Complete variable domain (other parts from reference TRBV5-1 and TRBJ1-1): KAGVTQTPRYLIKTRGQQVTLSCSPISGHRSVSWYQQTPGQGLQFLFEYFSETQRNKGNFPGRFSGRQFSNSRSEMNVSTLELGDSALYLCASSSGISWGAFFGQGTRLTVV.